This T cell receptor (beta chain) emerged from a study of blood T cell repertoires in COVID-19. For the study at large: Collection of acute and convalescent COVID-19 samples took place in the United States, Italy and Spain.

CDR3 length equals 18 residues. Deletions cut 0 bases from V and 0 bases from J, with 15 bases between. Germline CDR1 and CDR2: KGHSH and LQKENI. In the original workflow: Reference gene primer amplification gave nucleated cell count estimates. Some clones are missing from TCRdb's copy, which holds only in-frame ones; the method was immunoSEQ multiplex PCR. V and J calls and clone size are given by that table; D and trimming were obtained from the DNA. The data contain roughly 280,000 clones, roughly 86% of them singletons. The origin of this receptor is a man aged 35 to 55 with active or convalescent COVID-19. The sequencing sample was made of peripheral blood. The chain links TRBV18 to TRBJ2-1, with D unresolved. CDR3 coding DNA: TGTGCCAGCTCACCACCAGACGTCAGGTACAGCTCCTACAATGAGCAGTTCTTC. Protein product: CASSPPDVRYSSYNEQFF.